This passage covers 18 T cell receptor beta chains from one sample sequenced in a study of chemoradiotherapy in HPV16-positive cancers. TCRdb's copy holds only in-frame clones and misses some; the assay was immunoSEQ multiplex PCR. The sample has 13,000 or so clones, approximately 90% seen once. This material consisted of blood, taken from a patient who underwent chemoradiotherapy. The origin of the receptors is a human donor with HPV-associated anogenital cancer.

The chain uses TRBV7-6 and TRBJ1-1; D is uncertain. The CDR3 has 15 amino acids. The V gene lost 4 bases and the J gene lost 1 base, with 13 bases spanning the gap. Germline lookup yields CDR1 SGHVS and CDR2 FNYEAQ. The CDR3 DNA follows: TGTGCCAGCAGCTCCTCCGGAGCCTCGAACACTGAAGCTTTCTTT. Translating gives CASSSSGASNTEAFF.

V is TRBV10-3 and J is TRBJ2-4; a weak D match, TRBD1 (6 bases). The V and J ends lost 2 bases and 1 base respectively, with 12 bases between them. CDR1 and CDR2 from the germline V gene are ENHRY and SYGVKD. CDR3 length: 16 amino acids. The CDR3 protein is CAISEEARGAKNIQYF. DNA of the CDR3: TGTGCCATCAGTGAGGAGGCGAGGGGGGCCAAAAACATTCAGTACTTC.

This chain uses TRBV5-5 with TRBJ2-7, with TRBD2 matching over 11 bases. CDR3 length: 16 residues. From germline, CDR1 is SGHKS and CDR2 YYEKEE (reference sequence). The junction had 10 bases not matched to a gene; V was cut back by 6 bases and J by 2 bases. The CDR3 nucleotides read TGTGCCAGCACCATTAGCGGGGGGGCCGGAACCTACGAGCAGTACTTC. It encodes CASTISGGAGTYEQYF.

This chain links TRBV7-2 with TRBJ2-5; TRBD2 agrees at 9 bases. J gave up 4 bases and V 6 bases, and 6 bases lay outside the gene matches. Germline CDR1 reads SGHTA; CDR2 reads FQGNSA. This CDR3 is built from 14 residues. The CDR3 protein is CASRSASGVETQYF. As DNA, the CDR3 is TGTGCCAGCAGGTCCGCTAGCGGGGTAGAGACCCAGTACTTC. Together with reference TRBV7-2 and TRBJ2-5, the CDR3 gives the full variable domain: GAGVSQSPSNKVTEKGKDVELRCDPISGHTALYWYRQSLGQGLEFLIYFQGNSAPDKSGLPSDRFSAERTGGSVSTLTIQRTQQEDSAVYLCASRSASGVETQYFGPGTRLLVL.

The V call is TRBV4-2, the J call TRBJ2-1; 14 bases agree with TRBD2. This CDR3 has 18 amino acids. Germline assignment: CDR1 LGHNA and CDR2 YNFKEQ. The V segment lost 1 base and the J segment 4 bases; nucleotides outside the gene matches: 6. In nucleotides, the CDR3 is TGTGCCAGCAGCCAAGGACTAGCGGGGGGGCGCTGGTACAATGAGCAGTTCTTC. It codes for CASSQGLAGGRWYNEQFF.

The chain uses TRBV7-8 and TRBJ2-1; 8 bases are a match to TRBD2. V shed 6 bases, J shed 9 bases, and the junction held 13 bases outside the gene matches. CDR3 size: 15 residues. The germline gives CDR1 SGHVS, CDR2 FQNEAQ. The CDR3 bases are TGTGCCAGCAGTCCCCTTAGCGGGGCTGGGGGTGAGCAGTTCTTC. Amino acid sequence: CASSPLSGAGGEQFF.

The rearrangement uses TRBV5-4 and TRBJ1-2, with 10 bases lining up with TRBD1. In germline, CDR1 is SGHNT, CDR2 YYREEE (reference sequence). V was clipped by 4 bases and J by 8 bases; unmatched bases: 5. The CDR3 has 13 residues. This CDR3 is CASSRQGAWGYTF. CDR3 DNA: TGTGCCAGCAGCCGACAGGGGGCGTGGGGCTACACCTTC.

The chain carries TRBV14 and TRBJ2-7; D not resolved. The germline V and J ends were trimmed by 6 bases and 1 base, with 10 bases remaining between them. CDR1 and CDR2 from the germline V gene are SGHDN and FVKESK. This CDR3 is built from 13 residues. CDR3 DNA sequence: TGTGCCAGCAGTCGTACTCGTTCCTACGAGCAGTACTTC. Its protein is CASSRTRSYEQYF.

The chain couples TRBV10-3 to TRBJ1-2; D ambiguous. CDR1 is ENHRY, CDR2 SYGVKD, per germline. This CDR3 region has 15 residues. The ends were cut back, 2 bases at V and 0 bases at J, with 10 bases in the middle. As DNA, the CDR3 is TGTGCCATCAGTGAGCCACGGGCCGCTAACTATGGCTACACCTTC. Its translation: CAISEPRAANYGYTF.

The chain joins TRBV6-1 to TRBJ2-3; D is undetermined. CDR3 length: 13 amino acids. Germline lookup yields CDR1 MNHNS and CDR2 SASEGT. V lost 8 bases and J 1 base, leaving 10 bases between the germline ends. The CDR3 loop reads CASAAYRTDTQYF. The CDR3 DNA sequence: TGTGCCAGCGCCGCCTACCGCACAGATACGCAGTATTTT.

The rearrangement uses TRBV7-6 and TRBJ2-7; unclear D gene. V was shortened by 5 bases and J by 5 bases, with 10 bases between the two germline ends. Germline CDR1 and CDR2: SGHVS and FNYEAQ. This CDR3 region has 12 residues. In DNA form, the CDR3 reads TGTGCCAGCAGCGGGCTATCGGACGAGCAGTACTTC. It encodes CASSGLSDEQYF.

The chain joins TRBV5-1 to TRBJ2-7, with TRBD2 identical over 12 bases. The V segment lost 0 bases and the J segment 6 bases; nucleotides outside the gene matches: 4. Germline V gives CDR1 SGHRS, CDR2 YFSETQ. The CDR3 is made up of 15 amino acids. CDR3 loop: CASSLGTSGAGEQYF. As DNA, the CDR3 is TGCGCCAGCAGCTTGGGGACTAGCGGGGCGGGCGAGCAGTACTTC.

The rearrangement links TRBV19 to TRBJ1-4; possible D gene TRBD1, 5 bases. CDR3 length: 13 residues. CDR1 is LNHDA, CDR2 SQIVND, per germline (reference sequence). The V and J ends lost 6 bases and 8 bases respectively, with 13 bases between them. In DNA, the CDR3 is TGTGCCAGTAGGGTGGACACAAGGGAAAAACTGTTTTTT. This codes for CASRVDTREKLFF.

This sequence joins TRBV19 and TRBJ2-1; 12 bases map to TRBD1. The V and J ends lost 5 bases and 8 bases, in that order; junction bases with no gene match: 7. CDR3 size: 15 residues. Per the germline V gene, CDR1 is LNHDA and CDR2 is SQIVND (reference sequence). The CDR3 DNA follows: TGTGCCAGTAGTTCCGTTGGGACAGGGGGCGATGAGCAGTTCTTC. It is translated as CASSSVGTGGDEQFF.

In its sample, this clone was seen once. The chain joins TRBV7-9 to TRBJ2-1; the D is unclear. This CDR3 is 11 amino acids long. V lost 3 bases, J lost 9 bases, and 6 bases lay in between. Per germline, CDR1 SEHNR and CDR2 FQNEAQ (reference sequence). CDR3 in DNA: TGTGCCAGCAGCTTTCAGAGTGAGCAGTTCTTC. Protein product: CASSFQSEQFF.

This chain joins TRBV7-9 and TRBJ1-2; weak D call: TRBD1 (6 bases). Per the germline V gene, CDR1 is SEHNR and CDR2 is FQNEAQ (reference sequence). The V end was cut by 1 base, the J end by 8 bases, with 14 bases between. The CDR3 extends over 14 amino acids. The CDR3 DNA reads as TGTGCCAGCAGCTTAGGGACAGAGCTTGGGGGCTACACCTTC. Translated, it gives CASSLGTELGGYTF.

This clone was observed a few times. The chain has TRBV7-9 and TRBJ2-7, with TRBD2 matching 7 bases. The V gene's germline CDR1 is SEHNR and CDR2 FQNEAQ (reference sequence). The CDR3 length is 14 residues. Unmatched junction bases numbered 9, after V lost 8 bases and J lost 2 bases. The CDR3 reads CASGEAGTTYEQYF. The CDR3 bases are TGTGCCAGCGGAGAGGCGGGGACTACCTACGAGCAGTACTTC.

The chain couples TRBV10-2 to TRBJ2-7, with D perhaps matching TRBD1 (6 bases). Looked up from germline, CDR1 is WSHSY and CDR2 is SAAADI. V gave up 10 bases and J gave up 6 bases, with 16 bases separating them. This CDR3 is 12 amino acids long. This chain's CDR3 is CAIQGQRSEQYF. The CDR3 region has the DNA TGCGCCATCCAGGGGCAGAGGAGCGAGCAGTACTTC.